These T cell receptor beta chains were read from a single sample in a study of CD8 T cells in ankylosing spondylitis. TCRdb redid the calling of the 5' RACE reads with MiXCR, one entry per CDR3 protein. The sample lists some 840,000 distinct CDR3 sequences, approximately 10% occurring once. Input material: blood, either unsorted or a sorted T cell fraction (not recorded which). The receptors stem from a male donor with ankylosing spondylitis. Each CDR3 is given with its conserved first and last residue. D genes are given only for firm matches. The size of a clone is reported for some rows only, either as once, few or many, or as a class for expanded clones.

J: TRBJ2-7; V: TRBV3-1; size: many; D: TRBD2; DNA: TGTGCCAGCAGCCAGATCGGGCTAGCGGGAGGGGGGCAGTACTTC; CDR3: CASSQIGLAGGGQYF
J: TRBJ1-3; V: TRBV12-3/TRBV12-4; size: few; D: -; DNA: TGTGCCAGCAATGCCCAGTTCTCTGGAAACACCATATATTTT; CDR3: CASNAQFSGNTIYF
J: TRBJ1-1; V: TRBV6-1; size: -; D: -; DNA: TGTGCCAGCAGTGAAGCGACACACCCGAACACTGAAGCTTTCTTT; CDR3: CASSEATHPNTEAFF
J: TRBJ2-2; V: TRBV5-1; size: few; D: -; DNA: TGCGCCAGCAGCTTGGGGCTATTCGGGGAGCTGTTTTTT; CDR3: CASSLGLFGELFF
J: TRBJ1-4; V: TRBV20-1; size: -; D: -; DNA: TGCAGTGCCCTGGGTACCCATTATGAAAAACTGTTTTTT; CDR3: CSALGTHYEKLFF
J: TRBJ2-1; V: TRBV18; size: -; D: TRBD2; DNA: TGTGCCAGCTCACCGTTGGGACTAGTAGCCGGTGAGCAGTTCTTC; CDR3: CASSPLGLVAGEQFF
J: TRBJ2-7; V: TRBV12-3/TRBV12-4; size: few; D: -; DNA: TGTGCCAGCAGTCCCCTCAGAGGGGGAAACGAGCAGTACTTC; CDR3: CASSPLRGGNEQYF
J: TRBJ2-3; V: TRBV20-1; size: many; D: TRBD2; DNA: TGCAGTGCCAACCAACCGTTCGGACTAGCCAAAGCAGATACGCAGTATTTT; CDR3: CSANQPFGLAKADTQYF
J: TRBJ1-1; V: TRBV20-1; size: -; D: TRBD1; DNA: TGCAGTGCTACGTCAGGGGGCTTTGGCACTGAAGCTTTCTTT; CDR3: CSATSGGFGTEAFF
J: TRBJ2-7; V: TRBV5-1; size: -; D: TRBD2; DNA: TGCGCCAGCAGCCTATCCGGGACTAGCGGTTTTGAGCAGTACTTC; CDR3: CASSLSGTSGFEQYF
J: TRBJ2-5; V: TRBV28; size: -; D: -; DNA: TGTGCCAGCGGGGGATTTGAGACCCAGTACTTC; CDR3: CASGGFETQYF
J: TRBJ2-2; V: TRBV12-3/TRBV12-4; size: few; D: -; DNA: TGTGCCAGCACCAAGGGTCTGGGGGATACCGGGGAGCTGTTTTTT; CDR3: CASTKGLGDTGELFF
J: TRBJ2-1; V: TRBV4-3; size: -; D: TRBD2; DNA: TGCGCCAGCAGCCAGGCGGGAGCGAGGTACAATGAGCAGTTCTTC; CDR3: CASSQAGARYNEQFF
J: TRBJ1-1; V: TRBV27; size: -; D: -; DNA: TGTGCCAGTAACCAGGGCGTGAACACTGAAGCTTTCTTT; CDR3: CASNQGVNTEAFF
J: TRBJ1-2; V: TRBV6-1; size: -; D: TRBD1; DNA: TGTGCCAGCATCCCTATGCGGGACAGTGCCTATGGCTACACCTTC; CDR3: CASIPMRDSAYGYTF
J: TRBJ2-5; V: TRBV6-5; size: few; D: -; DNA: TGTGCCAGCAGTTACGGCCTACCTGGGGGTCAAGAGACCCAGTACTTC; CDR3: CASSYGLPGGQETQYF
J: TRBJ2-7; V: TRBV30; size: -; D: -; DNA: TGTGCCTGGGGGAGGAGACCATCCGGCGAGCAGTACTTC; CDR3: CAWGRRPSGEQYF
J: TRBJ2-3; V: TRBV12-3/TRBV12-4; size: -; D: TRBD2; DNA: TGTGCCAGCAGTTGGGGTAGCGGGGATACGCAGTATTTT; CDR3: CASSWGSGDTQYF
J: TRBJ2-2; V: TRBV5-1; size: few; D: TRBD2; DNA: TGCGCCAGCAGCCCTAGCGGGAGAGAGCTGTTTTTT; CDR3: CASSPSGRELFF
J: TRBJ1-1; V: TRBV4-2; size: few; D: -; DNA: TGTGCCAGCAGCCAAGATGTTCGATCTTCTGAAGCTTTCTTT; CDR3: CASSQDVRSSEAFF
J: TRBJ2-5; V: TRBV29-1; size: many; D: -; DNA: TGCAGCGTTGTACTTGGGGGAGAGACCCAGTACTTC; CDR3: CSVVLGGETQYF
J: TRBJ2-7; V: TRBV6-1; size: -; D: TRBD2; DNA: TGTGCCAGCAGTGACCAAGGACTAGCCGTACCCTACGAGCAGTACTTC; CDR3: CASSDQGLAVPYEQYF
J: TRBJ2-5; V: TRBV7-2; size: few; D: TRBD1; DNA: TGTGCCAGCAGCCCCAGGGGGCACGGGGAGACCCAGTACTTC; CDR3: CASSPRGHGETQYF
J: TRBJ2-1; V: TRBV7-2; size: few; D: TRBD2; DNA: TGTGCCAGCATCACTGGAGGGCTAGCGGGGGCATACAATGAGCAGTTCTTC; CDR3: CASITGGLAGAYNEQFF
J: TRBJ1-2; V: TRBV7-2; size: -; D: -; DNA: TGTGCCAGCACTAATATAAGGGGTTTGAACTACACCTTC; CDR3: CASTNIRGLNYTF
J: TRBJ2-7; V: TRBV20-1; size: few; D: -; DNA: TGCAGTGCTGGGACTCGGGCCCTTTACGAGCAGTACTTC; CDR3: CSAGTRALYEQYF